The 23 T cell receptor beta chains below all came from one sample that was sequenced in a study of CD8+CD57+ T cells in acquired aplastic anemia. Only patients with CD8+CD57+ cell expansion on flow cytometry were chosen for sequencing. Both TCR beta VDJ combination and CDR3 sequence profiling were carried out. Genomic DNA was the template for this profiling. TCRdb recomputed calls from the reads with MiXCR, one row per CDR3 protein. The sample shows some 170,000 distinct CDR3 sequences, 47% of them seen only once. The sequencing sample was made of sorted CD4+, CD8+, or CD8+CD57+ T cells (not recorded which) from PBMCs. These TCRs come from a human donor with aplastic anemia.

The rearrangement links TRBV10-3 to TRBJ1-1; D gene ambiguous. Trimming pared 10 bases from V and 1 base from J, leaving 10 bases between. The CDR3 loop spans 12 amino acids. Germline V lookup: CDR1 ENHRY, CDR2 SYGVKD. In DNA, the CDR3 is TGTGCCACCGGTATCAAGAACACTGAAGCTTTCTTT. Translation: CATGIKNTEAFF.

By share, this clonotype counts as medium-sized. Its ends do not fully match the called genes, so a read error is possible. The chain carries TRBV15 and TRBJ1-3, with D uncertain. This CDR3 comprises 11 residues. From germline, CDR1 is LNHNV and CDR2 YYDKDF (reference sequence). The CDR3 coding sequence is TGTGCCACCAGCAGAGGTGGGAGAGCGGATTTT. Protein sequence: CATSRGGRADF. Looking up the rest from reference TRBV15 and TRBJ1-3 gives the full variable domain: DAMVIQNPRYQVTQFGKPVTLSCSQTLNHNVMYWYQQKSSQAPKLLFHYYDKDFNNEADTPDNFQSRRPNTSFCFLDIRSPGLGDTAMYLCATSRGGRADFGEGSWLTVV.

The chain links TRBV20-1 to TRBJ2-6; TRBD1 might be the D (5 bases). V lost 6 bases, J lost 0 bases, and 9 bases lay in between. The germline V gene encodes CDR1 DFQATT and CDR2 SNEGSKA (reference sequence). CDR3 length equals 14 residues. The CDR3 reads CSAPDSSGANVLTF. CDR3 bases: TGCAGTGCACCTGACAGCTCTGGGGCCAACGTCCTGACTTTC.

This clonotype was observed many times. The chain combines TRBV6-1 with TRBJ2-5, with D possibly called TRBD1 or TRBD2 (7 bases each). This CDR3 comprises 15 residues. CDR1 and CDR2 from the germline V gene are MNHNS and SASEGT. The V end was cut by 5 bases, the J end by 2 bases, with 15 bases between. The CDR3 spells CASSTRQGGQETQYF. The CDR3 DNA follows: TGTGCCAGCAGTACCCGACAGGGAGGGCAAGAGACCCAGTACTTC.

The chain couples TRBV29-1 to TRBJ2-2, with D unresolved. CDR3 length equals 11 residues. Trimming shortened V by 7 bases and J by 4 bases, and 7 bases separated the two germline ends. Germline CDR1 is SQVTM and CDR2 is ANQGSEA. The CDR3 region has the DNA TGCAGCGCTCGAGGCACCGGGGAGCTGTTTTTT. It encodes CSARGTGELFF.

This clonotype was observed once. V is TRBV2 and J is TRBJ1-5, with D possibly matching TRBD1 (6 bases). The ends were cut back, 7 bases at V and 0 bases at J, with 22 bases in the middle. The CDR3 runs to 18 residues. Germline CDR1 reads SNHLY; CDR2 reads FYNNEI. CDR3 DNA: TGTGCCAGCATCCCGCCCCCTTACGGGACACGTAGCAATCAGCCCCAGCATTTT. This translates into CASIPPPYGTRSNQPQHF. Filled out from reference TRBV2 and TRBJ1-5, the complete variable domain reads EPEVTQTPSHQVTQMGQEVILRCVPISNHLYFYWYRQILGQKVEFLVSFYNNEISEKSEIFDDQFSVERPDGSNFTLKIRSTKLEDSAMYFCASIPPPYGTRSNQPQHFGDGTRLSIL.

This clonotype was seen repeatedly, ten times or more. The chain joins TRBV5-4 to TRBJ1-2; TRBD1 matches at 12 bases. Germline loops: CDR1 SGHNT, CDR2 YYREEE (reference sequence). The CDR3 loop spans 16 amino acids. V lost 4 bases and J lost 0; bases outside the gene matches: 4. The CDR3 nucleotides are TGTGCCAGCAGCCCGGGACAGGGGGCGACTAACTATGGCTACACCTTC. This encodes CASSPGQGATNYGYTF.

The V and J genes are TRBV20-1 and TRBJ1-2; the D gene is possibly TRBD1 (5 bases). V was shortened by 2 bases and J by 3 bases, with 7 bases between the two germline ends. CDR1 is DFQATT and CDR2 is SNEGSKA in the germline V gene (reference sequence). The length of the CDR3 is 12 residues. The CDR3 here is CSARFRDYGYTF. CDR3 nucleotide sequence: TGCAGTGCTAGATTCAGGGACTATGGCTACACCTTC.

This clonotype has a count of ten or more. This chain connects TRBV9 to TRBJ1-2; possible D gene TRBD1, 6 bases. Per the germline V gene, CDR1 is SGDLS and CDR2 is YYNGEE. V was shortened by 0 bases and J by 8 bases, with 17 bases between the two germline ends. The CDR3 runs to 15 residues. CDR3 residues: CASSVDGTPAGGYTF. CDR3 coding DNA: TGTGCCAGCAGCGTAGACGGGACACCGGCGGGAGGCTACACCTTC.

To note about this clonotype: It may be a read error: a sequence one base away is much more abundant. The chain employs TRBV9 and TRBJ2-7; 10 bases align to TRBD1. There are 15 residues in the CDR3. Germline V CDR1 and CDR2: SGDLS, YYNGEE. CDR3 bases: TGTGCCGGCAGCGTAGGACAGGGGGTAACCTACGAGCAGTACTTC. Translated, it gives CAGSVGQGVTYEQYF.

The gene calls are TRBV10-3 and TRBJ1-2; TRBD1 matches at 11 bases. Germline CDR1 reads ENHRY; CDR2 reads SYGVKD. V dropped 7 bases and J dropped 6; count of bases not matched to a gene: 4. CDR3 length: 13 amino acids. The CDR3: CAINWGQGDGYTF. In DNA, the CDR3 is TGTGCCATCAACTGGGGACAGGGGGATGGCTACACCTTC.

At least ten counts were recorded for this clonotype. CDR3 DNA: TGTGCCAGCAGCCATACCCGGACAGGGTCTGGCTACACCTTC. It specifies CASSHTRTGSGYTF. The J gene is TRBJ1-2, the V gene TRBV7-8, with 8 bases that match TRBD1. The CDR3 totals 14 residues. Germline CDR1 is SGHVS and CDR2 is FQNEAQ. Germline trimming cut 5 bases from V and 7 bases from J; bases unmatched to any gene: 9.

This clonotype was recorded a few times. The chain joins TRBV29-1 to TRBJ2-3; D is uncertain. This CDR3 is 14 amino acids long. The germline V gene has CDR1 SQVTM and CDR2 ANQGSEA. Trimming cost V 1 base and J 1 base, with 9 bases left between them. The CDR3 DNA sequence: TGCAGCGTTGAAGGGGCCCCTCGCACAGATACGCAGTATTTT. Translated: CSVEGAPRTDTQYF.

At least ten counts were recorded for this clonotype. The rearrangement joins TRBV9 to TRBJ2-6; D might be TRBD1 or TRBD2, each matching 5 bases. V was shortened by 1 base and J by 0 bases, with 8 bases between the two germline ends. The length of the CDR3 is 16 residues. CDR1 and CDR2 (germline): SGDLS, YYNGEE. The CDR3 DNA reads TGTGCCAGCAGCGTAAGAGGGGACTCTGGGGCCAACGTCCTGACTTTC. Its protein is CASSVRGDSGANVLTF.

V gene TRBV20-1 combines with J gene TRBJ2-3; D is tentatively TRBD1 or TRBD2 (5 bases each). V was shortened by 2 bases and J by 4 bases, with 7 bases between the two germline ends. Germline V gene lookup returns CDR1 DFQATT and CDR2 SNEGSKA (reference sequence). This CDR3 has 12 amino acids. The CDR3 spells CSARMGADTQYF. The CDR3 DNA follows: TGCAGTGCTAGAATGGGGGCAGATACGCAGTATTTT.

The chain combines TRBV7-8 with TRBJ1-2; 11 bases line up with TRBD1. V trimming: 6 bases; J trimming: 6 bases; junction bases outside the gene matches: 9. The germline CDR1 and CDR2 sequences are SGHVS and FQNEAQ. The CDR3 is 15 residues long. As DNA, the CDR3 is TGTGCCAGCAGAACCACCGGGACAGGGGGAGATGGCTACACCTTC. Protein product: CASRTTGTGGDGYTF. Together with reference TRBV7-8 and TRBJ1-2, the CDR3 gives the full variable domain: GAGVSQSPRYKVAKRGQDVALRCDPISGHVSLFWYQQALGQGPEFLTYFQNEAQLDKSGLPSDRFFAERPEGSVSTLKIQRTQQEDSAVYLCASRTTGTGGDGYTFGSGTRLTVV.

The genes are TRBV7-6 and TRBJ2-6; 7 nucleotides match TRBD1. Germline assignment: CDR1 SGHVS and CDR2 FNYEAQ. V gave up 5 bases and J gave up 3 bases; unmatched junction bases: 7. This CDR3 is built from 16 residues. This CDR3 reads CASSERQGFGANVLTF. CDR3 coding DNA: TGTGCCAGCAGCGAACGACAGGGTTTTGGGGCCAACGTCCTGACTTTC.

This clonotype showed up many times. CDR3 nucleotide sequence: TGCAGTGCTCCTGACCCCCGGGGGATCCAAGAGACCCAGTACTTC. This encodes CSAPDPRGIQETQYF. The chain joins TRBV20-1 to TRBJ2-5; tentatively, D is TRBD2 (6 bases). Germline values: CDR1 DFQATT, CDR2 SNEGSKA (reference sequence). Deletions cut 5 bases from V and 1 base from J, with 17 bases between. The CDR3 consists of 15 residues.

This chain joins TRBV7-6 and TRBJ2-3; D may match TRBD1 or TRBD2 (6 bases each). V was trimmed by 7 bases and J by 9 bases, leaving 11 bases between them. The CDR3 runs to 11 residues. Germline V CDR1 and CDR2: SGHVS, FNYEAQ. DNA of the CDR3: TGTGCCAGCAACTGGAGGGGGACGCAGTATTTT. Its translation is CASNWRGTQYF.

The CDR3 bases are TGTGCCAGTAGTATGGGACAGGGCGGGAATGAAAAACTGTTTTTT. It codes for CASSMGQGGNEKLFF. The J gene is TRBJ1-4, the V gene TRBV19; 9 bases match TRBD1. The CDR3 loop spans 15 amino acids. CDR1 and CDR2 from the germline V gene are LNHDA and SQIVND (reference sequence). Unmatched junction bases numbered 4, after V lost 3 bases and J lost 5 bases.

The chain recombines TRBV5-4 with TRBJ2-7; D unclear. Trimming cost V 4 bases and J 4 bases, with 12 bases left between them. This CDR3 is 13 amino acids long. The germline CDR1 and CDR2 sequences are SGHNT and YYREEE (reference sequence). CDR3: CASSLPGPYEQYF. As DNA, the CDR3 is TGTGCCAGCAGCCTCCCCGGACCTTACGAGCAGTACTTC.

The CDR3, as DNA: TGTGCCAGCAGCAGGGCTAGCGGGACTAGCACAGATACGCAGTATTTT. This translates into CASSRASGTSTDTQYF. This rearrangement joins TRBV5-6 to TRBJ2-3; the match to TRBD2 covers 9 bases. Per the germline V gene, CDR1 is SGHDT and CDR2 is YYEEEE. CDR3 size: 16 residues. V shed 4 bases and J 0 bases; nucleotides not matched to a gene: 6.

On this clonotype: This may be a read error: a much more frequent sequence differs by one nucleotide. V is TRBV6-1 and J is TRBJ1-5, with 12 bases lining up with TRBD2. The DNA end lines up better with TRBJ2-3; the J call may be wrong. Germline V gene lookup returns CDR1 MNHNS and CDR2 SASEGT. There are 15 residues in the CDR3. The CDR3 DNA sequence: TGTGCCAGTACACAGACTAGCGGGGGAACAGATATGCAGTATTTT. This codes for CASTQTSGGTDMQYF.